The source of this T cell receptor beta chain is a study of CD8+CD57+ T cells in acquired aplastic anemia. Study-wide context: Mean DNA quantity obtained from sorted CD4+ and CD8+ cells was around 3.2 ug. Study-level results: It was found that nearly 30 CD8+ CDR3 sequences were shared between patients and controls.

This clonotype has a single count. As yet, its antigen is unknown. TCR beta VDJ and CDR3 profiling used genomic DNA as template. TCRdb recomputed calls from the reads with MiXCR, one row per CDR3 protein. The data hold 80,000 or so distinct CDR3 sequences, with roughly 72% observed a single time. The CDR3 contains 15 residues. CDR1 is SGHTA, CDR2 FQGNSA, per germline. V was shortened by 0 bases and J by 1 base, with 9 bases between the two germline ends. Flow cytometry had shown expanded CD8+CD57+ cells in the patients chosen for sequencing. The chain is built from TRBV7-2 and TRBJ1-1; D may be TRBD1 (5 bases). This receptor was taken from a human donor with aplastic anemia. The sequenced sample consisted of sorted CD4+, CD8+, or CD8+CD57+ T cells (not recorded which) from PBMCs. CDR3 sequence: CASSLAAGRNTEAFF. The CDR3 DNA follows: TGTGCCAGCAGCTTAGCGGCAGGGCGGAACACTGAAGCTTTCTTT.